A selection of T cell receptor beta chains follows, all from one sample in a study of Graves' ophthalmopathy and Graves' hyperthyroidism. TCRdb used MiXCR to reprocess the multiplex PCR reads, holding one entry per CDR3 protein. The table includes 300,000 to 350,000 distinct CDR3 sequences, under 20% detected once. Sequencing was carried out using peripheral blood. The receptors were sampled from an adult man with Graves' ophthalmopathy. CDR3s include the opening cysteine and the closing phenylalanine or tryptophan. The order of the fields is clone size, V gene, J gene, D gene, CDR3 DNA, CDR3 protein. The D gene is left open where the match is weak. Size is omitted from some rows. Given values are once, few, many or a class for expanded clones.

>many|TRBV4-2|TRBJ2-7|NA
TGTGCCAGCAGCCAAGAAGTCCCCAGCGGGTATAGCTCCTACGAGCAGTACTTC
CASSQEVPSGYSSYEQYF
>many|TRBV2|TRBJ2-7|NA
TGTGCCAGCAGTGAGTATAGGACGGGGAACGAGCAGTACTTC
CASSEYRTGNEQYF
>few|TRBV6-5|TRBJ2-7|NA
TGTGCCAGCAGTTACCTTACGGCGCCGCAAGCGTACGAGCAGTACTTC
CASSYLTAPQAYEQYF
>many|TRBV3-1|TRBJ2-4|TRBD2
TGTGCCAGCAGCCAAGATCCAGGCGGCGGGAGATCGGCCAAAAACATTCAGTACTTC
CASSQDPGGGRSAKNIQYF
>many|TRBV25-1|TRBJ2-5|NA
TGTGCCAGCAGTGAATGGACTTCCCAAGAGACCCAGTACTTC
CASSEWTSQETQYF
>NA|TRBV15|TRBJ2-5|NA
TGTGCCACCAGCAGAGGGAATACCGGACCCCAGTACTTC
CATSRGNTGPQYF
>many|TRBV20-1|TRBJ1-2|NA
TGCAGTGCTAGACTCCAGGGCAATTCTGGCTACACCTTC
CSARLQGNSGYTF
>many|TRBV3-1|TRBJ2-7|TRBD2
TGTGCCAGCACCAAGGCGACTAGCGCGTCGGAGCAGTACTTC
CASTKATSASEQYF
>many|TRBV28|TRBJ1-1|NA
TGTGCCAGCACCCCCCGAGGGGGCACTGAAGCTTTCTTT
CASTPRGGTEAFF
>NA|TRBV6-5|TRBJ2-2|NA
TGTGCCAGCAGTTTAAGGGGAGCGGGCTCGAACACCGGGGAGCTGTTTTTT
CASSLRGAGSNTGELFF
>NA|TRBV6-4|TRBJ1-1|NA
TGTGCCAGCAGTGTCTATGGGGGGGGCGCCCTGAACACTGAAGCTTTCTTT
CASSVYGGGALNTEAFF
>many|TRBV12-3/TRBV12-4|TRBJ2-5|NA
TGTGCCAGCAGTTCCTACGAGGGGGAGACCCAGTACTTC
CASSSYEGETQYF
>many|TRBV11-3|TRBJ2-7|TRBD2
TGTGCCAGCAGCTCGCTAGCGGGGGGACACTACGAGCAGTACTTC
CASSSLAGGHYEQYF
>many|TRBV18|TRBJ2-2|NA
TGTGCCAGCTCACCATTGTCCAGGGCGAACACCGGGGAGCTGTTTTTT
CASSPLSRANTGELFF
>many|TRBV6-2/TRBV6-3|TRBJ2-6|NA
TGTGCCAGCAGTTACAAGATAAGGGAAGCTTCTGGGGCCAACGTCCTGACTTTC
CASSYKIREASGANVLTF
>many|TRBV30|TRBJ1-1|NA
TGTGCCTGGAGTGTATTCACTGAAGCTTTCTTT
CAWSVFTEAFF
>NA|TRBV12-3/TRBV12-4|TRBJ2-4|NA
TGTGCCAGCAGTTTCTTAGACAGGAACATTCAGTACTTC
CASSFLDRNIQYF
>many|TRBV11-2|TRBJ2-5|TRBD2
TGTGCCAGCAGCTTAAGAACTAGCGGGGTCGGACAAGAGACCCAGTACTTC
CASSLRTSGVGQETQYF
>many|TRBV30|TRBJ2-3|TRBD2
TGTGCCAATAGCGGGAGGAGCACAGATACGCAGTATTTT
CANSGRSTDTQYF
>many|TRBV28|TRBJ2-7|NA
TGTGCCAGTCTTTCGACCGGTACCTACGAGCAGTACTTC
CASLSTGTYEQYF
>many|TRBV5-1|TRBJ2-5|NA
TGCGCCAGCAGCTTGGCTCTCGGACCACAAGAGACCCAGTACTTC
CASSLALGPQETQYF
>many|TRBV19|TRBJ2-5|NA
TGTGCCAGTAGTGGAGGGGGCGAAGAGACCCAGTACTTC
CASSGGGEETQYF
>NA|TRBV3-1|TRBJ1-2|NA
TGTGCCAGCAGCCAAGGTCTTGGCTACACCTTC
CASSQGLGYTF
>many|TRBV12-3/TRBV12-4|TRBJ2-5|TRBD2
TGTGCCAGCGCGGGAGATCGAGGCGAGACCCAGTACTTC
CASAGDRGETQYF
>many|TRBV20-1|TRBJ2-2|TRBD2
TGCAGTGCTAGAGACCAGCGGGGGCCCAGGGAGCTGTTTTTT
CSARDQRGPRELFF
>many|TRBV11-3|TRBJ2-1|NA
TGTGCCAGCAGCTTATCACTCCCCTCAAGCTCCTACAATGAGCAGTTCTTC
CASSLSLPSSSYNEQFF
>many|TRBV4-1|TRBJ1-5|NA
TGCGCCAGCAGCCAAGATCCAGGGCGGGGTGGCAATCAGCCCCAGCATTTT
CASSQDPGRGGNQPQHF
>many|TRBV11-2|TRBJ1-1|NA
TGTGCCAGCAGCTTAGATCTATGGGGCTATGGGGACACTGAAGCTTTCTTT
CASSLDLWGYGDTEAFF
>many|TRBV28|TRBJ1-2|NA
TGTGCCAGCAGTTTGCCCCCTCCGGTAACCTTC
CASSLPPPVTF
>many|TRBV6-1|TRBJ1-1|NA
TGTGCCAGCAAAGAGTTAATCATGAACACTGAAGCTTTCTTT
CASKELIMNTEAFF
>many|TRBV6-2/TRBV6-3|TRBJ1-1|NA
TGTGCCAGCAGTTACGGTCCGGGGATGAACACTGAAGCTTTCTTT
CASSYGPGMNTEAFF
>NA|TRBV18|TRBJ2-5|NA
TGTGCCAGCTCACCTTCCGAATTGAAGACCCAGTACTTC
CASSPSELKTQYF
>NA|TRBV10-1|TRBJ1-6|NA
TGCGCCAGCAGTGAACGGGGGAACGATTCACCCCTCCACTTT
CASSERGNDSPLHF
>many|TRBV6-1|TRBJ2-3|TRBD2
TGTGCCAGCAGTAAATGGACTAGCGGGACTAGCACAGATACGCAGTATTTT
CASSKWTSGTSTDTQYF
>many|TRBV6-1|TRBJ2-7|NA
TGTGCCAGCAGTGAGACTACACCAGAGGGGTACGAGCAGTACTTC
CASSETTPEGYEQYF
>many|TRBV28|TRBJ2-5|TRBD1
TGTGCCAGCAGCATGGGACAGGGAGCAGAGACCCAGTACTTC
CASSMGQGAETQYF
>many|TRBV28|TRBJ1-3|NA
TGTGCCATTAAAGGGTCTGGAAACACCATATATTTT
CAIKGSGNTIYF
>many|TRBV7-2|TRBJ1-3|NA
TGTGCCAGCAGCTTCCAACGGGGTTCCCGAAACACCATATATTTT
CASSFQRGSRNTIYF
>many|TRBV6-5|TRBJ1-1|TRBD1
TGTGCCAGCAGTTTCACGGACAGGGGGCCCACTGAAGCTTTCTTT
CASSFTDRGPTEAFF
>many|TRBV5-1|TRBJ1-3|TRBD1
TGCGCCAGCAGCCTACAGGGGAACTCTGGAAACACCATATATTTT
CASSLQGNSGNTIYF
>NA|TRBV20-1|TRBJ2-7|NA
TGCAGTGCTAGCCGAGAAACCCGGAGTAGCGAGCAGTACTTC
CSASRETRSSEQYF
>NA|TRBV11-2|TRBJ1-1|NA
TGTGCCAGCAGCTACGCCGCGGACACTGAAGCTTTCTTT
CASSYAADTEAFF
>many|TRBV19|TRBJ1-5|TRBD1
TGTGCCAGTAGTATTCGGACAGGGGGCCTAGGTCAGCCCCAGCATTTT
CASSIRTGGLGQPQHF
>few|TRBV12-3/TRBV12-4|TRBJ1-2|NA
TGTGCCAGTAGTGAGGTCCGGACGGTCTATGGCTACATCTTC
CASSEVRTVYGYIF
>many|TRBV7-8|TRBJ2-7|TRBD2
TGTGCCAGCAGCTTACCTAGCGGGCCCTCCTACGAGCAGTACTTC
CASSLPSGPSYEQYF
>many|TRBV7-3|TRBJ1-2|TRBD1
TGTGCCAGCAGCCAAACCCCCGGGACAGGGGCACAGGGCTACACCTTC
CASSQTPGTGAQGYTF
>many|TRBV20-1|TRBJ1-1|NA
TGCAGTGCTAGAGACGGGCTTTGGAGGGGCACTGAAGCTTTCTTT
CSARDGLWRGTEAFF
>many|TRBV10-3|TRBJ1-5|TRBD1
TGTGCCAACCGCGCGGAGGGGGCAGATCAGCCCCAGCATTTT
CANRAEGADQPQHF
>many|TRBV6-1|TRBJ2-5|NA
TGTGCCAGCAGTCCGTCGACAATAGAGACCCAGTACTTC
CASSPSTIETQYF
>many|TRBV28|TRBJ2-4|NA
TGTGCCAGCAGTTTAGGAAGTGGGGGGGCCAAAAACATTCAGTACTTC
CASSLGSGGAKNIQYF
>NA|TRBV18|TRBJ2-5|NA
TGTGCCAGCTCACCCGCAGCGGGCACCACTCAAGAGACCCAGTACTTC
CASSPAAGTTQETQYF
>many|TRBV4-1|TRBJ1-2|NA
TGCGCCAGCAGCCAAGTGGGATCTAACTATGGCTACACCTTC
CASSQVGSNYGYTF
>many|TRBV7-9|TRBJ2-2|NA
TGTGCCAGCAGCTCCTACAGCGCGAACACCGGGGAGCTGTTTTTT
CASSSYSANTGELFF
>NA|TRBV7-2|TRBJ2-7|NA
TGTGCCAGCAGCTGGGGGCAGGGAATTGGCTACGAGCAGTACTTC
CASSWGQGIGYEQYF
>many|TRBV6-2/TRBV6-3|TRBJ2-2|TRBD1
TGTGCCAGCAGACCCACCGGGACAGGGGTAGTCGGGGAGCTGTTTTTT
CASRPTGTGVVGELFF
>many|TRBV7-8|TRBJ1-1|NA
TGTGCCAGCAGCTTAGCAGGGCCCACTGAAGCTTTCTTT
CASSLAGPTEAFF
>many|TRBV27|TRBJ2-7|TRBD2
TGTGCCAGCAGCTGGTTAGCGGGGAGCTCCTACGAGCAGTACTTC
CASSWLAGSSYEQYF
>many|TRBV28|TRBJ2-2|NA
TGTGCCAGCAGTTTAACCGCAGGGGCGCGCGGGACCGGGGAGCTGTTTTTT
CASSLTAGARGTGELFF
>NA|TRBV28|TRBJ1-6|NA
TGTGCCAGCTACCCTCGGGGGAAATGGGGTTCACCCCTCCACTTT
CASYPRGKWGSPLHF